This T cell receptor (beta chain) came from a study of cytomegalovirus exposure and HLA in healthy donors. Study at large: Unique TCR beta sequences numbering over 100 million came from approximately 180 million T cells in an earlier analysis. Of 398 genotyped donors, roughly 81% clustered with self-reported Caucasian donors.

The PCR was carried out with 60 Vbeta primers and 13 Jbeta primers. Libraries were prepared by immunoSEQ multiplex PCR; TCRdb keeps only in-frame clonotypes and omits some of them. Among about 180,000 clones listed, 75% to 85% were seen once. Donors were nominally healthy when sampled, though unrecorded immune exposures were likely. Sequenced input: PBMCs. The source of this sequence is a woman aged 18-35 years in good health and CMV-seropositive.

Here the CDR3 DNA reads TGTGCCATCAGTGACCATACAGGCTCTGGAAACACCATATATTTT. It yields the protein CAISDHTGSGNTIYF. This chain connects TRBV10-3 to TRBJ1-3, with D tentatively TRBD1 (5 bases). Per the germline V gene, CDR1 is ENHRY and CDR2 is SYGVKD. The CDR3 totals 15 residues. V lost 3 bases, J lost 0 bases, and 9 bases lay in between.